This passage covers 32 T cell receptor beta chains from one sample sequenced in a study of graft-versus-host responses after intestinal transplantation. The protocol was immunoSEQ multiplex PCR, while the TCRdb copy is restricted to in-frame clones and leaves out a portion. The sample carries more than 95,000 clones, under 95% recorded once. These receptors have no known antigen. Source: unstimulated CD8+ T cells sorted from spleen or lymph node cells, taken before intestinal transplant. The receptors here all came from a human donor who received an intestinal transplant.

V gene TRBV27 combines with J gene TRBJ1-1; TRBD1 is a possible D gene (5 bases). Trimming took off 3 bases at V and 4 bases at J, with 15 bases between the two ends. CDR1 is MNHEY and CDR2 is SMNVEV in the germline V gene (reference sequence). The CDR3 is made up of 15 amino acids. The CDR3 protein is CASSLGAQGGTEAFF. CDR3 sequence (DNA): TGTGCCAGCAGTTTGGGCGCCCAGGGTGGCACTGAAGCTTTCTTT.

This rearrangement joins TRBV7-9 to TRBJ1-1, with TRBD1 matching 11 bases. The CDR3 is made up of 12 amino acids. Germline V gene lookup returns CDR1 SEHNR and CDR2 FQNEAQ (reference sequence). Trimming cost V 8 bases and J 6 bases; bases outside gene matches: 2. The CDR3 sequence is CASGTGGAEAFF. CDR3 in DNA: TGTGCCAGCGGGACAGGGGGAGCTGAAGCTTTCTTT.

This chain uses TRBV4-2 with TRBJ2-7, with a weak D call TRBD1 (5 bases). The CDR3 is 14 residues long. Germline CDR1 LGHNA, CDR2 YNFKEQ. V lost 4 bases, J lost 3 bases, and 13 bases lay in between. CDR3 residues: CASSPRDLFYEQYF. CDR3 nucleotides: TGTGCCAGCAGCCCCAGGGATTTATTCTACGAGCAGTACTTC.

This clone was observed a single time. This sequence joins TRBV27 and TRBJ2-4; possible D gene TRBD2, 5 bases. The V end lost 3 bases, the J end lost 7 bases, and 16 bases lay between the germline ends. There are 15 residues in the CDR3. Germline CDR1 is MNHEY and CDR2 is SMNVEV (reference sequence). The CDR3 loop is CASSFYSGSGNIQYF. DNA for the CDR3: TGTGCCAGCAGTTTCTATTCGGGCTCGGGGAACATTCAGTACTTC.

CDR3: CASSFHGKAGSGNTIYF. CDR3 in DNA: TGTGCCAGCAGCTTTCATGGCAAGGCGGGATCTGGAAACACCATATATTTT. The rearrangement uses TRBV5-6 and TRBJ1-3, with D hard to call. Germline lookup yields CDR1 SGHDT and CDR2 YYEEEE. Trimming stripped 2 bases from V and 1 base from J, with 16 bases between. The CDR3 has 17 residues.

The chain carries TRBV4-1 and TRBJ2-7; no reliable D call. The germline V and J ends were trimmed by 2 bases and 7 bases, with 12 bases remaining between them. Germline loops: CDR1 MGHRA, CDR2 YSYEKL. The CDR3 is 13 amino acids. The CDR3 spells CASSQRSGLEQYF. CDR3 coding DNA: TGCGCCAGCAGCCAACGGTCGGGCTTGGAGCAGTACTTC.

The chain has TRBV10-3 and TRBJ2-2; D is ambiguous. With 6 bases removed from V and 3 bases from J, the gap between germline ends came to 8 bases. The CDR3 has 13 residues. Germline V gene sequence: CDR1 ENHRY, CDR2 SYGVKD. The CDR3 spells CAIRGEHTGELFF. The DNA of the CDR3 is TGTGCCATCAGGGGCGAGCACACCGGGGAGCTGTTTTTT.

V and J are TRBV18 and TRBJ2-5; 7 bases match TRBD1. The CDR3 covers 15 residues. In germline, CDR1 is KGHSH, CDR2 LQKENI. V lost 6 bases and J lost 1; bases outside the gene matches: 8. The CDR3 DNA reads as TGTGCCAGCTCTACGAGGGACAGTCTCCAAGAGACCCAGTACTTC. Protein product: CASSTRDSLQETQYF.

V usage is TRBV27 and J usage is TRBJ2-2, with D tentatively TRBD1 (5 bases). This CDR3 has 17 amino acids. CDR1 MNHEY and CDR2 SMNVEV come from the germline V gene (reference sequence). V lost 6 bases and J 5 bases, leaving 22 bases between the germline ends. The DNA for the CDR3 is TGTGCCAGCAGATCGGTAGTAAGGGGCAAGGGGACCGGGGAGCTGTTTTTT. It translates to CASRSVVRGKGTGELFF.

This rearrangement joins TRBV7-9 to TRBJ1-2, with D possibly being TRBD1 (5 bases). This CDR3 region has 15 residues. CDR1 is SEHNR, CDR2 FQNEAQ, per germline (reference sequence). The ends were cut back, 2 bases at V and 2 bases at J, with 12 bases in the middle. The chain's CDR3 is CASSLYRDQNYGYTF. CDR3 DNA sequence: TGTGCCAGCAGCTTATACCGGGACCAAAACTATGGCTACACCTTC.

The chain has TRBV4-1 and TRBJ2-4; 9 bases line up with TRBD1. The CDR3 is 16 amino acids. The V segment lost 2 bases and the J segment 7 bases; nucleotides outside the gene matches: 9. The germline gives CDR1 MGHRA, CDR2 YSYEKL. CDR3 residues: CASSQPGQGGENIQYF. Here the CDR3 DNA reads TGCGCCAGCAGCCAACCGGGACAGGGAGGCGAGAACATTCAGTACTTC.

The chain's CDR3 is CASSIRQGTDTQYF. The CDR3 DNA sequence: TGTGCCAGTAGTATTCGTCAGGGTACAGATACGCAGTATTTT. The chain has TRBV19 and TRBJ2-3; the D gene is possibly TRBD1 (5 bases). Looked up from germline, CDR1 is LNHDA and CDR2 is SQIVND (reference sequence). The CDR3 loop spans 14 amino acids. Between the trimmed V and J ends, which lost 3 bases and 3 bases, there was a span of 10 bases.

J is TRBJ2-5 and V is TRBV9; 7 bases agree with TRBD1. This CDR3 has 16 residues. The trim removed 3 bases at V and 3 bases at J, leaving 11 bases unmatched. CDR1 and CDR2 (germline): SGDLS, YYNGEE. CDR3 sequence reads: CASSATPSTGKETQYF. The CDR3 DNA reads as TGTGCCAGCAGCGCAACCCCCTCGACAGGGAAAGAGACCCAGTACTTC.

This clone came up a few times. The V and J genes are TRBV14 and TRBJ2-7; a possible D gene is TRBD1 (5 bases). The V gene lost 8 bases and the J gene lost 5 bases, with 16 bases spanning the gap. Germline assignment: CDR1 SGHDN and CDR2 FVKESK. CDR3 length: 13 residues. The CDR3: CASGAGLNHEQYF. The CDR3 DNA follows: TGTGCCAGCGGAGCAGGGTTGAACCACGAGCAGTACTTC.

This chain links TRBV15 with TRBJ2-5; TRBD2 agrees at 7 bases. CDR3 length: 14 residues. Trimming cost V 7 bases and J 1 base; bases outside gene matches: 6. Germline V gene data show CDR1 as LNHNV and CDR2 as YYDKDF (reference sequence). CDR3 sequence: CATTPGGGQETQYF. CDR3 DNA sequence: TGTGCCACCACCCCGGGGGGAGGCCAAGAGACCCAGTACTTC.

This chain connects TRBV4-1 to TRBJ2-4, with TRBD1 matching over 8 bases. There are 14 residues in the CDR3. Germline CDR1 and CDR2: MGHRA and YSYEKL. V dropped 2 bases and J dropped 7; count of bases not matched to a gene: 4. As DNA, the CDR3 is TGCGCCAGCAGCCAACAGGGGGCTCGGAACATTCAGTACTTC. This translates into CASSQQGARNIQYF.

This rearrangement joins TRBV25-1 to TRBJ2-3, with 7 bases identical to TRBD2. This CDR3 has 14 amino acids. The trim removed 1 base at V and 3 bases at J, leaving 1 base unmatched. Germline V gene lookup returns CDR1 MGHDK and CDR2 SYGVNS. In nucleotides, the CDR3 is TGTGCCAGCAGTGAATGGACTAGTACAGATACGCAGTATTTT. Its translation is CASSEWTSTDTQYF.

The chain joins TRBV5-6 to TRBJ2-7, with 8 bases aligning to TRBD2. The CDR3 has 15 amino acids. J was trimmed by 2 bases and V by 8 bases; bases with no gene match: 12. Germline V gene sequence: CDR1 SGHDT, CDR2 YYEEEE. CDR3 loop: CASLGGRGETYEQYF. CDR3 coding DNA: TGTGCCAGTCTCGGCGGGCGGGGGGAGACCTACGAGCAGTACTTC.

The chain uses TRBV9 and TRBJ1-2; 8 nucleotides align to TRBD1. V dropped 0 bases and J dropped 5; count of bases not matched to a gene: 15. The CDR3 totals 18 residues. The germline CDR1 and CDR2 sequences are SGDLS and YYNGEE. In DNA, the CDR3 is TGTGCCAGCAGCGTAGGGGGCTTGGGGCAGGGGGCAGTGTATGGCTACACCTTC. Translated, it gives CASSVGGLGQGAVYGYTF.

V and J are TRBV11-2 and TRBJ1-2, with D perhaps TRBD1 (6 bases). Germline V gene data show CDR1 as SGHAT and CDR2 as FQNNGV. Trimming left V 7 bases short and J 6 bases short, with 12 bases between. The CDR3 consists of 12 residues. CDR3 sequence (DNA): TGTGCCAGCACCTCGGGGGGCCATGGCTACACCTTC. It codes for CASTSGGHGYTF. The full variable domain, with the rest looked up from reference TRBV11-2 and TRBJ1-2, is EAGVAQSPRYKIIEKRQSVAFWCNPISGHATLYWYQQILGQGPKLLIQFQNNGVVDDSQLPKDRFSAERLKGVDSTLKIQPAKLEDSAVYLCASTSGGHGYTFGSGTRLTVV.

The chain couples TRBV29-1 to TRBJ1-2; D call uncertain. Trimming left V 2 bases short and J 5 bases short, with 9 bases between. Germline V gene lookup returns CDR1 SQVTM and CDR2 ANQGSEA. There are 12 residues in the CDR3. CDR3 DNA sequence: TGCAGCGTTGAACAAGGGTATTATGGCTACACCTTC. Translation: CSVEQGYYGYTF.

This chain links TRBV29-1 with TRBJ1-1, with a weak D call TRBD1 (5 bases). CDR3 length: 14 amino acids. Germline loops: CDR1 SQVTM, CDR2 ANQGSEA. V was pared by 1 base and J by 2 bases, with 11 bases between. CDR3 nucleotides: TGCAGCGTTGAAGGAGGGGTGATTAACACTGAAGCTTTCTTT. It codes for CSVEGGVINTEAFF.

This clone was seen only once. The chain couples TRBV10-1 to TRBJ2-7; 9 nucleotides agree with TRBD1. Germline CDR1 reads WNHNN; CDR2 reads SYGVQD (reference sequence). The CDR3 extends over 13 amino acids. The V gene end was trimmed by 3 bases and the J gene end by 7 bases; junction bases not matched to a gene: 4. DNA for the CDR3: TGCGCCAGCAGTGATGGGACAGGGAGTGAGCAGTACTTC. Its protein product is CASSDGTGSEQYF.

This clone appeared a single time. The rearrangement joins TRBV5-5 to TRBJ1-2, with D unclear. V was pared by 7 bases and J by 4 bases, with 23 bases between. The germline CDR1 and CDR2 sequences are SGHKS and YYEKEE (reference sequence). This CDR3 has 16 amino acids. The CDR3 reads CASSCPISRKTYGYTF. CDR3 nucleotides: TGTGCCAGCTCCTGTCCTATCTCGCGAAAGACCTATGGCTACACCTTC.

This chain joins TRBV2 and TRBJ2-1; D is undetermined. Germline V gene lookup returns CDR1 SNHLY and CDR2 FYNNEI. V lost 5 bases and J 7 bases, leaving 12 bases between the germline ends. The CDR3 is made up of 13 amino acids. CDR3 DNA sequence: TGTGCCAGCAGTCTTTCGGGTTTTAATGAGCAGTTCTTC. Its translation: CASSLSGFNEQFF.

The J gene is TRBJ1-1, the V gene TRBV27; D is ambiguous. Germline assignment: CDR1 MNHEY and CDR2 SMNVEV (reference sequence). This CDR3 contains 13 residues. V lost 0 bases and J lost 5, with 7 bases in between. CDR3 region: CASSLSMGTEAFF. Here the CDR3 DNA reads TGTGCCAGCAGTTTATCAATGGGGACTGAAGCTTTCTTT.

There are a few counts of this clone. The rearrangement uses TRBV19 and TRBJ2-7; D unresolved. This CDR3 spans 14 amino acids. Germline values: CDR1 LNHDA, CDR2 SQIVND (reference sequence). With 5 bases removed from V and 2 bases from J, the gap between germline ends came to 13 bases. The CDR3 here is CASSEHTDAYEQYF. CDR3 bases: TGTGCCAGTAGTGAGCACACGGACGCCTACGAGCAGTACTTC.

This clone was seen just once. The chain is built from TRBV5-1 and TRBJ2-5, with a weak D call TRBD2 (6 bases). The CDR3 contains 14 residues. Germline assignment: CDR1 SGHRS and CDR2 YFSETQ. V was cut by 7 bases and J by 1 base, with 14 bases left in between. For the CDR3, the DNA is TGCGCCAGCTCCCCGGAGCGGGTCCAAGAGACCCAGTACTTC. It yields the protein CASSPERVQETQYF. Full variable domain (remainder filled in from reference TRBV5-1 and TRBJ2-5): KAGVTQTPRYLIKTRGQQVTLSCSPISGHRSVSWYQQTPGQGLQFLFEYFSETQRNKGNFPGRFSGRQFSNSRSEMNVSTLELGDSALYLCASSPERVQETQYFGPGTRLLVL.

This chain links TRBV5-4 with TRBJ2-1; 8 positions match TRBD1. Germline assignment: CDR1 SGHNT and CDR2 YYREEE (reference sequence). J was trimmed by 9 bases and V by 4 bases; bases with no gene match: 9. The CDR3 loop spans 14 amino acids. CDR3 loop: CASSAGTGVIEQFF. The CDR3 DNA reads TGTGCCAGCAGCGCCGGGACAGGCGTCATTGAGCAGTTCTTC.

The gene calls are TRBV13 and TRBJ1-6; 7 positions agree with TRBD1. Trimming at V came to 5 bases and at J to 9 bases, leaving 13 bases not matched to a gene. Germline CDR1 PRHDT, CDR2 FYEKMQ (reference sequence). There are 16 residues in the CDR3. CDR3 sequence reads: CASSPSQGGSSSPLHF. Here the CDR3 DNA reads TGTGCCAGCAGCCCTAGTCAGGGGGGAAGTAGTTCACCCCTCCACTTT. The full variable domain, with the rest looked up from reference TRBV13 and TRBJ1-6, is AAGVIQSPRHLIKEKRETATLKCYPIPRHDTVYWYQQGPGQDPQFLISFYEKMQSDKGSIPDRFSAQQFSDYHSELNMSSLELGDSALYFCASSPSQGGSSSPLHFGNGTRLTVT.

The chain links TRBV5-4 to TRBJ1-1; perhaps TRBD1 as D (5 bases). The CDR3 has 13 residues. Germline V gives CDR1 SGHNT, CDR2 YYREEE (reference sequence). The V end lost 3 bases, the J end lost 4 bases, and 10 bases lay between the germline ends. The CDR3: CASSYSGGTEAFF. CDR3 nucleotides: TGTGCCAGCAGCTATTCTGGGGGCACTGAAGCTTTCTTT.

The genes are TRBV10-1 and TRBJ2-5, with 9 bases aligning to TRBD1. The CDR3 is 14 residues long. Germline V gene lookup returns CDR1 WNHNN and CDR2 SYGVQD (reference sequence). J gave up 1 base and V 9 bases, and 6 bases lay outside the gene matches. CDR3 nucleotide sequence: TGCGCCAGAAAGGACAGGGGACGCCAAGAGACCCAGTACTTC. It encodes CARKDRGRQETQYF.